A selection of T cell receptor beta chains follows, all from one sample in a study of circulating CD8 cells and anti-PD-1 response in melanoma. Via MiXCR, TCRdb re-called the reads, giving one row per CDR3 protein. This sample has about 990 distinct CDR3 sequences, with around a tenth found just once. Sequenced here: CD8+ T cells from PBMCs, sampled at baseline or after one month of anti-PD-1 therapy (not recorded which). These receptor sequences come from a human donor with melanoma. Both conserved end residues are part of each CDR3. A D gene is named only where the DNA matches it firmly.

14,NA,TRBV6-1,CASSDLISPEPQHF
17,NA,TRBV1,CTSSQVGSSGPTDTQYF
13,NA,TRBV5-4,CASSSLSGFEQYF
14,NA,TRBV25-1,CASSSPWGNEGYTF
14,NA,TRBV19,CGSSIVNRAYEQYF
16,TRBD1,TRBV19,CASSRYRGSSYNEQFF
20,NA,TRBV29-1,CSVDGDWDSLSETRKETQYF
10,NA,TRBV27,CATPIVPYTF
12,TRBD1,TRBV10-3,CAMGQSFWEQYF
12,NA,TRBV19,CASTPGTGELFF
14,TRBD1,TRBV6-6,CASSADRGWYEQYF
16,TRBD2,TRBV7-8,CASSSEGLAGDETQYF
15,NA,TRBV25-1,CASSEWGARDYGYTF
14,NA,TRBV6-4,CASSERGGTDTQYF
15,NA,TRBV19,CASSIFPWQYTEAFF
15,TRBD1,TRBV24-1,CATSDFRDRGGEQFF